The 14 T cell receptor beta chains listed next were all sequenced from one sample in a study of blood T cell repertoires in COVID-19. TCRdb keeps only in-frame clones here, not all; method: immunoSEQ multiplex PCR. The sample has about 200,000 clones; approximately 73% are singletons. Sequenced material: PBMCs or T cells enriched from blood (not recorded which). The receptors were sampled from a woman between 50 and 59 years old with acute COVID-19.

In its sample, this clone was seen a few times. V and J are TRBV28 and TRBJ1-6; TRBD1 matches 9 bases. Germline V gives CDR1 MDHEN, CDR2 SYDVKM. V lost 2 bases and J lost 7; bases outside the gene matches: 6. This CDR3 has 16 residues. CDR3 sequence reads: CASSLRGTGRNSPLHF. The CDR3 coding sequence is TGTGCCAGCAGTTTACGGGGGACAGGGAGGAATTCACCCCTCCACTTT.

The V gene is TRBV2, the J gene TRBJ1-5, with unresolved D. Trimming stripped 9 bases from V and 2 bases from J, with 8 bases between. CDR3 length equals 12 residues. Germline assignment: CDR1 SNHLY and CDR2 FYNNEI. CDR3 bases: TGTGCCAGTTCTTTCCGCAATCAGCCCCAGCATTTT. Its translation is CASSFRNQPQHF.

This clone was picked up a small number of times. The CDR3 DNA sequence: TGTGCCAGTGACAGGGCACGAACTGAAGCTTTCTTT. Its protein product is CASDRARTEAFF. V and J are TRBV2 and TRBJ1-1; 7 positions match TRBD1. V lost 9 bases, J lost 5 bases, and 6 bases stayed unmatched. This CDR3 spans 12 amino acids. Germline V lookup: CDR1 SNHLY, CDR2 FYNNEI.

This clone was counted between two and nine times. The chain joins TRBV18 to TRBJ1-2; D gene uncertain. Germline V gene lookup returns CDR1 KGHSH and CDR2 LQKENI. The V gene lost 0 bases and the J gene lost 8 bases, with 10 bases spanning the gap. This CDR3 contains 13 residues. CDR3 coding DNA: TGTGCCAGCTCACCACCCCAAGCTCGGGGCTACACCTTC. Translation gives CASSPPQARGYTF. The full variable domain, completed using reference TRBV18 and TRBJ1-2, is NAGVMQNPRHLVRRRGQEARLRCSPMKGHSHVYWYRQLPEEGLKFMVYLQKENIIDESGMPKERFSAEFPKEGPSILRIQQVVRGDSAAYFCASSPPQARGYTFGSGTRLTVV.

The rearrangement links TRBV12-3 or TRBV12-4 to TRBJ2-7; 7 bases align to TRBD2. Trimming at V came to 4 bases and at J to 3 bases, leaving 3 bases not matched to a gene. The length of the CDR3 is 13 residues. The CDR3 spells CASSSGGSYEQYV. The CDR3 nucleotides read TGTGCCAGCAGTTCCGGGGGGAGCTACGAGCAGTACGTC.

This chain joins TRBV5-1 and TRBJ2-3; 9 bases agree with TRBD1. The germline V gene encodes CDR1 SGHRS and CDR2 YFSETQ. The V segment lost 0 bases and the J segment 8 bases; nucleotides outside the gene matches: 7. This CDR3 spans 15 amino acids. The CDR3 region is CASSLAGQGRVTQYF. In DNA form, the CDR3 reads TGCGCCAGCAGCTTGGCCGGACAGGGGCGAGTTACGCAGTATTTT.

This clone has a handful of counts. At the DNA level, this CDR3 is encoded by other sequences in the same sample as well. The gene calls are TRBV2 and TRBJ2-5; 12 bases are a match to TRBD1. The CDR3 contains 14 residues. V trimming: 5 bases; J trimming: 5 bases; junction bases outside the gene matches: 3. CDR1 is SNHLY, CDR2 FYNNEI, per germline. CDR3 sequence: CASSRDRGQETQYF. The CDR3 region has the DNA TGTGCCAGCAGTCGGGACAGGGGGCAGGAGACCCAGTACTTC.

This clone was found a few times. This chain joins TRBV15 and TRBJ1-1; perhaps TRBD1 as D (6 bases). This CDR3 region has 16 residues. V gave up 5 bases and J gave up 0 bases, with 16 bases separating them. From germline, CDR1 is LNHNV and CDR2 YYDKDF (reference sequence). Here the CDR3 DNA reads TGTGCCACCAGCCGCCCCCACAGGGATCTGAACACTGAAGCTTTCTTT. This encodes CATSRPHRDLNTEAFF.

The V gene is TRBV27, the J gene TRBJ2-1; possible D gene TRBD2, 7 bases. V lost 2 bases and J 12 bases, leaving 20 bases between the germline ends. The CDR3 is 15 residues long. Germline loops: CDR1 MNHEY, CDR2 SMNVEV (reference sequence). CDR3 DNA sequence: TGTGCCAGCAGTTTAGGTGGGGGGGCTCGGGCGAGGCAGTTCTTC. This encodes CASSLGGGARARQFF.

V is TRBV29-1 and J is TRBJ2-6, with a weak D call TRBD2 (6 bases). Trimming cost V 7 bases and J 4 bases, with 20 bases left between them. This CDR3 spans 16 amino acids. Germline CDR1 is SQVTM and CDR2 is ANQGSEA. The DNA for the CDR3 is TGCAGCGCCCAAAACCCCGGGAGAGCAGGGGCCAACGTCCTGACTTTC. Protein product: CSAQNPGRAGANVLTF.

V usage is TRBV28 and J usage is TRBJ1-1; no clear D. The CDR3 sequence is 15 residues long. V was trimmed by 3 bases and J by 1 base, leaving 12 bases between them. Germline V gene sequence: CDR1 MDHEN, CDR2 SYDVKM. The CDR3 here is CASSLLGERNTEAFF. CDR3 in DNA: TGTGCCAGCAGTTTGTTGGGTGAGCGGAACACTGAAGCTTTCTTT. The entire variable domain, with the rest obtained from reference TRBV28 and TRBJ1-1, is as follows: DVKVTQSSRYLVKRTGEKVFLECVQDMDHENMFWYRQDPGLGLRLIYFSYDVKMKEKGDIPEGYSVSREKKERFSLILESASTNQTSMYLCASSLLGERNTEAFFGQGTRLTVV.

This sequence joins TRBV12-3 or TRBV12-4 and TRBJ2-5; TRBD2 agrees at 9 bases. V shed 6 bases and J 4 bases; nucleotides not matched to a gene: 3. The CDR3 length is 13 residues. The CDR3 nucleotides read TGTGCCAGCAGAGCGGGGGGTGTAGAGACCCAGTACTTC. Translation gives CASRAGGVETQYF.

This chain connects TRBV19 to TRBJ2-5; perhaps TRBD1 as D (6 bases). From germline, CDR1 is LNHDA and CDR2 SQIVND (reference sequence). The germline V and J ends were trimmed by 5 bases and 5 bases, with 12 bases remaining between them. The CDR3 has 13 residues. The CDR3 nucleotides read TGTGCCAGTAGTGCCGACAGGCCGGAGACCCAGTACTTC. This encodes CASSADRPETQYF.

This chain connects TRBV24-1 to TRBJ2-7; D perhaps matches TRBD1 (5 bases). Germline V lookup: CDR1 KGHDR, CDR2 SFDVKD. The CDR3 is made up of 16 amino acids. V lost 0 bases and J lost 5, with 16 bases in between. Here the CDR3 DNA reads TGTGCCACCAGTGATTTGCCCAGGCAGGGTAGCCACGAGCAGTACGTC. It encodes CATSDLPRQGSHEQYV.